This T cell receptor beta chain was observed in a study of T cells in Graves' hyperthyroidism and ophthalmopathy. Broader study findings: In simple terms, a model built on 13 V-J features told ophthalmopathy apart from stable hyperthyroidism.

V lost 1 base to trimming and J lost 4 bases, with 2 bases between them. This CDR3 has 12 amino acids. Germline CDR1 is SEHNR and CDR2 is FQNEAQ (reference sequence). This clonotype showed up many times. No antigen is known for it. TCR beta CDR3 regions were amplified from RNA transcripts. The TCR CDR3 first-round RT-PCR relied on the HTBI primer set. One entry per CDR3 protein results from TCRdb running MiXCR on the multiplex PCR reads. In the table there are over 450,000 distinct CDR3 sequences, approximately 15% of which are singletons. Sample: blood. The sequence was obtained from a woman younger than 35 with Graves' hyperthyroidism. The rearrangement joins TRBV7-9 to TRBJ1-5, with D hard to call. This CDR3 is CASSLVNQPQHF. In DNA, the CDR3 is TGTGCCAGCAGCTTAGTGAATCAGCCCCAGCATTTT.